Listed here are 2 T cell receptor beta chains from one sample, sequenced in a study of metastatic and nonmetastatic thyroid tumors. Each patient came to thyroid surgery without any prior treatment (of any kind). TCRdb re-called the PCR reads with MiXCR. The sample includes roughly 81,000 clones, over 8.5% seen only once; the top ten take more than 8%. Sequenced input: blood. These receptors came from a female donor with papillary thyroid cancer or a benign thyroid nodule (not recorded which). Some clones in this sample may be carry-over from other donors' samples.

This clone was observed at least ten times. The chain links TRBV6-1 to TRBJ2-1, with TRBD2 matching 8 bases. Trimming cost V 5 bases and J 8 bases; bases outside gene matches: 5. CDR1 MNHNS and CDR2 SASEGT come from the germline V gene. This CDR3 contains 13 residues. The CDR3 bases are TGTGCCAGCAGTCTTGGGACTAGACATGAGCAGTTCTTC. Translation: CASSLGTRHEQFF.

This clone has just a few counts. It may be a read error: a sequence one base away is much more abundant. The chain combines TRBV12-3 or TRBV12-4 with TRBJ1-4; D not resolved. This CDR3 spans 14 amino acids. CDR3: CASSLSMTSEKLFF. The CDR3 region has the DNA TGTGCCAGCAGTTTAAGCATGACTAGTGAAAAACTGTTTTTT.